This TCR beta chain was captured in a study of CD8 T cells in ankylosing spondylitis. Study-wide results and limits: The study identified a TCR beta motif of roughly eight highly homologous variants that appeared characteristic of ankylosing spondylitis blood. As for the disease-linked clones, they showed a CD8+ phenotype and occurred at relatively low frequencies in peripheral blood. Significant enrichment of disease-linked clones was reported in matched ankylosing spondylitis synovial fluid.

Germline CDR1 is SGHVS and CDR2 is FNYEAQ. This CDR3 has 13 amino acids. V was trimmed by 5 bases and J by 2 bases, leaving 10 bases between them. This clonotype was seen many times. Its antigen is still unknown. TCRdb reprocessed the 5' RACE reads via MiXCR and lists one record per CDR3 protein. Of about 180,000 distinct CDR3 sequences listed, roughly 10% were seen once; the top ten hold less than 15%. V and J are TRBV7-6 and TRBJ2-7; weak D call: TRBD1 (6 bases). Specimen: blood, either unsorted or a sorted T cell fraction (not recorded which). The sequence was collected from a female donor with ankylosing spondylitis or in good health (not recorded which). The CDR3 spells CASSRGQPYEQYF. The CDR3 bases are TGTGCCAGCAGCCGTGGACAGCCCTACGAGCAGTACTTC.